The clone carrying this T cell receptor beta chain has only a few counts. Its antigen is currently unknown. The entry originates in a study of beta chain features in type 1 diabetes. Study-level findings and limits: Short templates might get an advantage during PCR, and this would be equal in patients and controls. Shorter TCRB CDR3s, moderately but significantly so, marked every one of the four CD4+ subsets in Type 1 diabetes patients.

The V end lost 2 bases, the J end lost 5 bases, and 4 bases lay between the germline ends. Germline V gene lookup returns CDR1 SGHTA and CDR2 FQGNSA. CDR3 length: 12 residues. The study reverse transcribed the entire isolated RNA, so it sequenced expressed TCRB transcripts. Profiled with immunoSEQ multiplex PCR; TCRdb holds only in-frame clones, not every one. The sample carries about 210,000 clones, 11% recorded once. The clonotype was recovered from a man younger than 30 in good health. The chain combines TRBV7-2 with TRBJ1-5, with D unresolved. Sequenced sample: central memory CD4+ T cells from blood. The CDR3: CASSLPYQPQHF. DNA for the CDR3: TGTGCCAGCAGCTTACCGTATCAGCCCCAGCATTTT. Variable domain in full (rest from reference TRBV7-2 and TRBJ1-5): GAGVSQSPSNKVTEKGKDVELRCDPISGHTALYWYRQSLGQGLEFLIYFQGNSAPDKSGLPSDRFSAERTGGSVSTLTIQRTQQEDSAVYLCASSLPYQPQHFGDGTRLSIL.